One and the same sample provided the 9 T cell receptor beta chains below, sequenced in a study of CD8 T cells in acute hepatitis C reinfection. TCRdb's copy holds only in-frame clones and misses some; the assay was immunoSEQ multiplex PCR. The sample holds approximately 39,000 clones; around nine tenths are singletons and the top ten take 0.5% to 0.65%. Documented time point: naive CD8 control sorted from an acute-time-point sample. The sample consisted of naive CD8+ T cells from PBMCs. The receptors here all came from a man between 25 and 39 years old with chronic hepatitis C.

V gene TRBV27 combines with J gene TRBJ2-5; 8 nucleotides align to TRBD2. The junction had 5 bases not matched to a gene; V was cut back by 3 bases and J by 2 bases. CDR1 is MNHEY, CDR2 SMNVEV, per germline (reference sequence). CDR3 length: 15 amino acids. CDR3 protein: CASSFGSGAQETQYF. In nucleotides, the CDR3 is TGTGCCAGCAGTTTTGGTAGCGGGGCACAAGAGACCCAGTACTTC.

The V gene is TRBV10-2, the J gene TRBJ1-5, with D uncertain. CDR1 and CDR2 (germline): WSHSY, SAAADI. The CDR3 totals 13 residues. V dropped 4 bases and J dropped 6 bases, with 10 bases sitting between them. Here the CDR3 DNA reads TGCGCCAGCAGTGTTGGGGTTGGTCAGCCCCAGCATTTT. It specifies CASSVGVGQPQHF.

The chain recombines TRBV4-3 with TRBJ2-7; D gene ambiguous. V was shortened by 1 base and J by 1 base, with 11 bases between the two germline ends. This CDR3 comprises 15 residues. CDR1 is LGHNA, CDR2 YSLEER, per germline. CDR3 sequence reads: CASSQGLGVSYEQYF. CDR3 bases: TGCGCCAGCAGCCAAGGTCTAGGAGTTTCCTACGAGCAGTACTTC.

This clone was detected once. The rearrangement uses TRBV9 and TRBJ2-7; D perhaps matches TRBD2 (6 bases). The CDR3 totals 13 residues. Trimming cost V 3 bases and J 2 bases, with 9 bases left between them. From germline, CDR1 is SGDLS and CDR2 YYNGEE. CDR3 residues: CASSGRGTYEQYF. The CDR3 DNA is TGTGCCAGCAGCGGGCGGGGCACCTACGAGCAGTACTTC.

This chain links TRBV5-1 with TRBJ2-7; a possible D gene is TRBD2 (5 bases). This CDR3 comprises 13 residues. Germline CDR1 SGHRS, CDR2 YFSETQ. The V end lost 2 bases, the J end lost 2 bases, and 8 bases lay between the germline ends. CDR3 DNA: TGCGCCAGCAGCTTAACGGGAACCTACGAGCAGTACTTC. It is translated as CASSLTGTYEQYF.

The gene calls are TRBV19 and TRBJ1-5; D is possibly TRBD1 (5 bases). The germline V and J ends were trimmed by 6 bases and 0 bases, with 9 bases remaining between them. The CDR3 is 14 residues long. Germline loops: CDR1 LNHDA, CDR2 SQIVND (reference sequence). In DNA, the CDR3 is TGTGCCAGTAGCTCAGGGATTAGCAATCAGCCCCAGCATTTT. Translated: CASSSGISNQPQHF.

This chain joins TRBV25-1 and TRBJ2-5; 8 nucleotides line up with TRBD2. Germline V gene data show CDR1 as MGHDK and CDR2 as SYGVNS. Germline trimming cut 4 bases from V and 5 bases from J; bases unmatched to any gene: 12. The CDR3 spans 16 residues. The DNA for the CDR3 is TGTGCCAGCAGTGGCCTCGGGACTAGACGGTTGGAGACCCAGTACTTC. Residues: CASSGLGTRRLETQYF.

CDR3 in DNA: TGTGCCGCGAGGGCGTCGGACACTGAAGCTTTCTTT. It translates to CAARASDTEAFF. This rearrangement joins TRBV6-5 to TRBJ1-1; D ambiguous. Germline lookup yields CDR1 MNHEY and CDR2 SVGAGI. The V and J ends lost 11 bases and 3 bases respectively, with 13 bases between them. CDR3 length: 12 amino acids.

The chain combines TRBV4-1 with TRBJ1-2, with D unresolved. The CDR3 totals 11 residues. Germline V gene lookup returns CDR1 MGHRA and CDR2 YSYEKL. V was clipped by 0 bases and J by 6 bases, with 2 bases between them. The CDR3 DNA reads TGCGCCAGCAGCCAAGAGAATGGCTACACCTTC. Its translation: CASSQENGYTF.